A selection of T cell receptor beta chains follows, all from one sample in a study of patients and donors after allogeneic stem cell transplantation. TCRdb itself ran the RT-PCR reads through MiXCR, one entry per CDR3 protein. The sample has 900,000 to 1,000,000 distinct CDR3 sequences, under 20% seen once. Input material: blood, either unsorted or a sorted T cell fraction (not recorded which). These TCRs come from a human donor who was either an allogeneic HSCT recipient or a stem cell or donor lymphocyte infusion donor (not recorded which). It is not recorded whose cells these are; they may come from a transplant donor. Each CDR3 is given with its conserved first and last residue.

j_call v_call cdr3_aa
TRBJ2-3 TRBV9 CASSAAPPDTQYF
TRBJ2-5 TRBV7-2 CASSLSRELETQYF
TRBJ2-7 TRBV4-2 CASSQDRSGTSGSYEQYF
TRBJ2-5 TRBV9 CASSVDMAQETQYF
TRBJ1-5 TRBV18 CASSPSGVSNQPQHF
TRBJ2-1 TRBV9 CASSVVTSANEQFF
TRBJ2-7 TRBV12-5 CASATGTSGNEQYF
TRBJ2-5 TRBV6-1 CASRRLAGEETQYF
TRBJ1-1 TRBV24-1 CATSPGVGTAFF
TRBJ2-1 TRBV14 CASSQFPGRTYNEQFF
TRBJ2-3 TRBV10-3 CAISDKGPDTQYF
TRBJ2-5 TRBV24-1 CATSEQETQYF
TRBJ1-2 TRBV12-3/TRBV12-4 CASSWRRGTANGYTF
TRBJ1-5 TRBV4-2 CASSRSPGQGSIQPQHF
TRBJ1-1 TRBV29-1 CSVWGQMNTEAFF
TRBJ2-1 TRBV12-3/TRBV12-4 CASSPVAGDPYNEQFF
TRBJ2-7 TRBV5-1 CASSWPHPYEQYF
TRBJ1-3 TRBV6-1 CASSAYTSSGNTIYF